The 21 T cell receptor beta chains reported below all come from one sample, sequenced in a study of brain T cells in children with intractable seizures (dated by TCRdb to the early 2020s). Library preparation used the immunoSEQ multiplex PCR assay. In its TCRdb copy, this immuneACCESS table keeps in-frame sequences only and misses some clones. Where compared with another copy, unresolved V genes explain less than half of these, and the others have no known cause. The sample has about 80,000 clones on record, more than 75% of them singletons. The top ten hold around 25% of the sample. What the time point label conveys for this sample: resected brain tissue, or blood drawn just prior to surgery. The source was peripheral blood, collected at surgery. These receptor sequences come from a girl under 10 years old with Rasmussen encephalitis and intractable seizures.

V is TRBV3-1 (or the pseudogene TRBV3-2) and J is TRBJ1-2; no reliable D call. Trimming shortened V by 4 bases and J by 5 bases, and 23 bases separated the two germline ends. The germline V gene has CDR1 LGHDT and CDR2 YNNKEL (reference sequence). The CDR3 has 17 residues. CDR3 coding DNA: TGTGCCAGCAGCCCCCCGAACCCCGATTTTATCATTTATGGCTACACCTTC. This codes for CASSPPNPDFIIYGYTF.

The CDR3 loop is CAWTLMITSGMNTGELFF. The CDR3 coding sequence is TGTGCCTGGACTTTAATGATAACTAGCGGGATGAACACCGGGGAGCTGTTTTTT. The chain has TRBV30 and TRBJ2-2; TRBD2 matches 10 bases. In germline, CDR1 is GTSNPN, CDR2 SVGIG (reference sequence). The CDR3 runs to 18 residues. The junction had 12 bases not matched to a gene; V was cut back by 4 bases and J by 1 base.

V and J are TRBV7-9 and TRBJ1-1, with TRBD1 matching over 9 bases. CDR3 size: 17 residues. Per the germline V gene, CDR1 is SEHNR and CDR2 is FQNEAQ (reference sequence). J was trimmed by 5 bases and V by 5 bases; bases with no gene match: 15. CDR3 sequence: CASSPSGTGLSGTEAFF. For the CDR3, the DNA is TGTGCCAGCAGCCCCTCCGGGACAGGGCTTTCTGGGACTGAAGCTTTCTTT.

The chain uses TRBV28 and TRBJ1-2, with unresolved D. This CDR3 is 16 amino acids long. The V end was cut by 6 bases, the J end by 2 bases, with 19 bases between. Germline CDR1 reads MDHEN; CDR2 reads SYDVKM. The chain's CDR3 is CASRLPEAVGNYGYTF. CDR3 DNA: TGTGCCAGCAGGCTCCCCGAGGCTGTGGGCAACTATGGCTACACCTTC.

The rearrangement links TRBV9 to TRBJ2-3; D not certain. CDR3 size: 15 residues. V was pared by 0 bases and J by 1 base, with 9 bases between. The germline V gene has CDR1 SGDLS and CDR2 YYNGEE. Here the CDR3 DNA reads TGTGCCAGCAGCGTAGAGGGATCCCGCACAGATACGCAGTATTTT. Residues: CASSVEGSRTDTQYF.

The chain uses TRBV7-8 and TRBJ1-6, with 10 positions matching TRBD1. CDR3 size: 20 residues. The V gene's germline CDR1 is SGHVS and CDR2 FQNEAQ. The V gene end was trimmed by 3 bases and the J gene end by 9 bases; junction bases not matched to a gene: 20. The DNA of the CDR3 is TGTGCCAGCAGCTTTGACGTCAAAGGGACAGGGGACCTTCTGAGTTCACCCCTCCACTTT. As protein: CASSFDVKGTGDLLSSPLHF.

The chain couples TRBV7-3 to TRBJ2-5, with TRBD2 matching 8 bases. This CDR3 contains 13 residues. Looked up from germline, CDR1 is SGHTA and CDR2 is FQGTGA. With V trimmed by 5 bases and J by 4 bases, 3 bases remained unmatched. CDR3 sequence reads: CASSPSGGETQYF. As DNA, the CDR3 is TGTGCCAGCAGCCCCAGCGGGGGAGAGACCCAGTACTTC.

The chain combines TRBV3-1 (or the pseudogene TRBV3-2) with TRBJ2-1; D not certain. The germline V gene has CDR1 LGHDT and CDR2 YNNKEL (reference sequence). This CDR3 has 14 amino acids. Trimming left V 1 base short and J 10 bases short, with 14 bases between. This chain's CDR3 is CASSQGTARIEQFF. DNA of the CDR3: TGTGCCAGCAGCCAAGGGACCGCCCGTATAGAGCAGTTCTTC.

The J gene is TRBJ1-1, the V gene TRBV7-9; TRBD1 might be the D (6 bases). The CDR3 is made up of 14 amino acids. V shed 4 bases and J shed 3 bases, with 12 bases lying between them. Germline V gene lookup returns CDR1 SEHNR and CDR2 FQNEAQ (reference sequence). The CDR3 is CASSSQGRDTEAFF. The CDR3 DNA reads TGTGCCAGCAGCTCACAGGGCCGGGACACTGAAGCTTTCTTT.

CDR3: CASSLRGASIQYF. For the CDR3, the DNA is TGTGCCAGCAGTTTGCGGGGGGCGAGCATTCAGTACTTC. The genes are TRBV27 and TRBJ2-4, with 8 bases lining up with TRBD2. The CDR3 runs 13 residues. V trimming: 3 bases; J trimming: 9 bases; junction bases outside the gene matches: 4. Germline CDR1 is MNHEY and CDR2 is SMNVEV (reference sequence).

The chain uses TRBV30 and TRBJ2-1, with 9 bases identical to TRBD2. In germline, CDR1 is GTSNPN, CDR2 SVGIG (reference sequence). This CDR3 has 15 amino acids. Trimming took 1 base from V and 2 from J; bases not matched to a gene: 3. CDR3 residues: CAWSGSGSTYNEQFF. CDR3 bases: TGTGCCTGGAGTGGTAGCGGGAGCACCTACAATGAGCAGTTCTTC.

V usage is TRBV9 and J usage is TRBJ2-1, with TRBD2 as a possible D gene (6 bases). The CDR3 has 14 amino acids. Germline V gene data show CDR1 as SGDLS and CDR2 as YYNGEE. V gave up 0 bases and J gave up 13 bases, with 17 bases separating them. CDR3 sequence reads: CASSVALEGSSQFF. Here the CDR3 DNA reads TGTGCCAGCAGCGTAGCTTTGGAGGGGTCCTCTCAGTTCTTC. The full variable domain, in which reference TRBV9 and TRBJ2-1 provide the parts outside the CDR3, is DSGVTQTPKHLITATGQRVTLRCSPRSGDLSVYWYQQSLDQGLQFLIQYYNGEERAKGNILERFSAQQFPDLHSELNLSSLELGDSALYFCASSVALEGSSQFFGPGTRLTVL.

The DNA of the CDR3 is TGTGCCAGGGCCGCCGCAGGGGGGTCCCCGGGCTACACCTTC. Residues: CARAAAGGSPGYTF. The chain employs TRBV2 and TRBJ1-2; 7 bases are a match to TRBD1. The V gene end was trimmed by 9 bases and the J gene end by 8 bases; junction bases not matched to a gene: 15. Germline CDR1 is SNHLY and CDR2 is FYNNEI. The CDR3 totals 14 residues.

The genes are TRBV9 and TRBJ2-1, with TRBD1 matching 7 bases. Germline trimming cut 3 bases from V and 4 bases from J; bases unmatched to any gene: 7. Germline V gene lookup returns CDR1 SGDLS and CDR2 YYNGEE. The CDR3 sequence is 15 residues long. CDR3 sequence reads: CASSAGQPIYNEQFF. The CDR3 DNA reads TGTGCCAGCAGCGCGGGACAGCCGATATACAATGAGCAGTTCTTC.

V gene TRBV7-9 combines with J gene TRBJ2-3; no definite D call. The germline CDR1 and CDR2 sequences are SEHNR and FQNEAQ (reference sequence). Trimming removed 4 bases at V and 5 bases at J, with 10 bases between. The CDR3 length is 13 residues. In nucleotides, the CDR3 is TGTGCCAGCAGCTCCAGGATGAAAGATACGCAGTATTTT. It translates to CASSSRMKDTQYF.

The DNA of the CDR3 is TGTGCCAGCAGCTTAGCGGCCGGGAGAGCGAATGAGCAGTTCTTC. Encoded protein: CASSLAAGRANEQFF. The chain links TRBV7-9 to TRBJ2-1; possible D gene TRBD2, 6 bases. The germline V gene has CDR1 SEHNR and CDR2 FQNEAQ (reference sequence). The CDR3 has 15 residues. Deletions cut 0 bases from V and 7 bases from J, with 13 bases between.

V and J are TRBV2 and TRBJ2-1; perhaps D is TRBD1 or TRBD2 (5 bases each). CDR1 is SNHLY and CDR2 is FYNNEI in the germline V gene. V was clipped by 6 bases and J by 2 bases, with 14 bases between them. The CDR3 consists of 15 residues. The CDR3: CASSRDPSTYNEQFF. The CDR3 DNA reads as TGTGCCAGCAGCCGGGACCCCTCGACCTACAATGAGCAGTTCTTC.

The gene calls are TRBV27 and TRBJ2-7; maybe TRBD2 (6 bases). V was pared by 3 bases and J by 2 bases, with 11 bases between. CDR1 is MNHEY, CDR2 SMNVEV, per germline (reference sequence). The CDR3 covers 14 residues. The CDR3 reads CASSFGGTPYEQYF. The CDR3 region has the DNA TGTGCCAGCAGTTTTGGCGGGACCCCCTACGAGCAGTACTTC.

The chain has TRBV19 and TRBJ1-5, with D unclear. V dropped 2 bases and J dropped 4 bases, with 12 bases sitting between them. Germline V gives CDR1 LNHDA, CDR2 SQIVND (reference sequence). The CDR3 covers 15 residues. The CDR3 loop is CASSIYRGGNQPQHF. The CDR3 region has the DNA TGTGCCAGTAGTATATACCGCGGCGGGAATCAGCCCCAGCATTTT.

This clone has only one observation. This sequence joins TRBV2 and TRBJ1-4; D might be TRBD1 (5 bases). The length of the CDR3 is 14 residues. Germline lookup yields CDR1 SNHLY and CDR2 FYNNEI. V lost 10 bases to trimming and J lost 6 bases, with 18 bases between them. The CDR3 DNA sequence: TGTGCCACCGATCCCGGGACGGCCCATGAAAAACTGTTTTTT. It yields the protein CATDPGTAHEKLFF.

CDR3 in amino acids: CASSLEGGTDTQYF. CDR3 DNA: TGTGCCAGCAGCTTAGAAGGGGGCACAGATACGCAGTATTTT. The rearrangement uses TRBV5-4 and TRBJ2-3, with TRBD1 as a possible D gene (5 bases). The V end lost 2 bases, the J end lost 1 base, and 8 bases lay between the germline ends. CDR3 size: 14 residues. Germline lookup yields CDR1 SGHNT and CDR2 YYREEE (reference sequence).